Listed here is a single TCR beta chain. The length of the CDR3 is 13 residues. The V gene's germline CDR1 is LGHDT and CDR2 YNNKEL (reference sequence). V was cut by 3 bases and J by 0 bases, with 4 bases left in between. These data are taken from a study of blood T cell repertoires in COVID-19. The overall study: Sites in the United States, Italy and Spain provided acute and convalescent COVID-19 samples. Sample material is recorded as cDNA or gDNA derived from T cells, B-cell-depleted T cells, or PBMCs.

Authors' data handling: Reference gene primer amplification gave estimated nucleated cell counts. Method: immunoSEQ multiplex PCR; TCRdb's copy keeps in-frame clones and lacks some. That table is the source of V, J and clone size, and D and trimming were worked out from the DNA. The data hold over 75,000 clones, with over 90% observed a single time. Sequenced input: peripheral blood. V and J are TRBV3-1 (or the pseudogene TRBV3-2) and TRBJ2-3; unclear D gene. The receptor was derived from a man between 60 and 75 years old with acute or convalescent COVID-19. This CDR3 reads CASSHKSTDTQYF. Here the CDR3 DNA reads TGTGCCAGCAGCCATAAAAGCACAGATACGCAGTATTTT.